This entry features one T cell receptor beta chain sequence. Authors' methods: Amplified reference gene primers provided the basis for estimating nucleated cell counts. Assay used: immunoSEQ multiplex PCR; TCRdb lists only in-frame clones, some missing. V and J calls and clone size are as listed in that table; D and trimming were resolved from the DNA. Of 110,000 or so clones listed, over 65% are singletons. This record comes from a study of blood T cell repertoires in COVID-19. Study context: Sites in the United States, Italy and Spain provided acute and convalescent COVID-19 samples. PBMCs, B-cell-depleted T cells, or T cells provided the cDNA or gDNA that made up the material.

The CDR3 runs 12 residues. Trimming cost V 8 bases and J 5 bases; bases outside gene matches: 2. CDR1 is MNHNY and CDR2 is SVGAGI in the germline V gene (reference sequence). V gene TRBV6-6 combines with J gene TRBJ2-2; TRBD2 matches 7 bases. The TCR originated in a woman in her thirties or forties with acute or convalescent COVID-19. The sample comprised peripheral blood. The CDR3 DNA reads TGTGCCAGCGGGGGGGGTACCGGGGAGCTGTTTTTT. Translating it yields CASGGGTGELFF.